These T cell receptor beta chains were read from a single sample in a study of cytomegalovirus exposure and HLA in healthy donors. The protocol was immunoSEQ multiplex PCR, while the TCRdb copy is restricted to in-frame clones and leaves out a portion. The profile shows more than 95,000 clones, around 78% of them singletons. Sequencing was performed on PBMCs. All receptors derive from a man in his fifties or sixties in good health and CMV-seropositive. CDR3s leave out the opening cysteine and the closing phenylalanine or tryptophan. A D gene is named only where the DNA matches it firmly. Size values are once, few and many counts, or a class for expanded clones, and some rows have none.

cdr3_aa: AVDRGMNTEAF; d_call: TRBD1; v_call: TRBV10-3; clone_size: -
cdr3_aa: ASSFTGSYYEQY; d_call: -; v_call: TRBV6-5; clone_size: -
cdr3_aa: ASSPNWPSETQY; d_call: -; v_call: TRBV18; clone_size: -
cdr3_aa: ASSGERGRRDEAF; d_call: -; v_call: TRBV28; clone_size: few
cdr3_aa: ASSLAGKQETQY; d_call: -; v_call: TRBV7-2; clone_size: -
cdr3_aa: SVGLTGDTQY; d_call: -; v_call: TRBV29-1; clone_size: -
cdr3_aa: ASSYLQGAVEQY; d_call: TRBD1; v_call: TRBV6-5; clone_size: few
cdr3_aa: ASTPGTSPETQY; d_call: TRBD2; v_call: TRBV7-9; clone_size: -
cdr3_aa: ASSPTGTGGNTEAF; d_call: TRBD1; v_call: TRBV28; clone_size: -
cdr3_aa: ASSGGTGSTDTQY; d_call: -; v_call: TRBV19; clone_size: -
cdr3_aa: ASSFSGGGPDTQY; d_call: TRBD1; v_call: TRBV28; clone_size: -
cdr3_aa: AWRTEYNSPLH; d_call: -; v_call: TRBV30; clone_size: -
cdr3_aa: ASMGELAGGRTQY; d_call: TRBD2; v_call: TRBV27; clone_size: once
cdr3_aa: ASRYTSGGQQETQY; d_call: TRBD2; v_call: TRBV7-3; clone_size: -
cdr3_aa: ASSQGGGYEQY; d_call: TRBD2; v_call: TRBV4-1; clone_size: -
cdr3_aa: ASTQGASSYNSPLH; d_call: TRBD1; v_call: TRBV19; clone_size: -
cdr3_aa: ASSLGTVNEAF; d_call: -; v_call: TRBV5-1; clone_size: -